This T cell receptor beta chain comes out of a study of monozygotic twins with cystic fibrosis. Trimming pared 7 bases from V and 4 bases from J, leaving 11 bases between. The CDR3 consists of 12 residues. Germline lookup yields CDR1 SQVTM and CDR2 ANQGSEA. The data were produced by immunoSEQ multiplex PCR, yet TCRdb's version contains in-frame clones alone and is incomplete. Among 12,000 to 15,000 clones, 95% to 99% were seen once, and the ten largest hold around 0.37%. The TCR comes from a girl aged 2 to 10 with cystic fibrosis. The specimen sequenced was blood. The chain joins TRBV29-1 to TRBJ1-3; no clear D. Here the CDR3 reads CSATRGGNTIYF. As DNA, the CDR3 is TGCAGCGCTACGCGCGGGGGAAACACCATATATTTT.